This T cell receptor (beta chain) was profiled in a study of blood T cells in healthy people across ages. Study outcomes and limitations: Long-lived donors carried more naive CD4+ cells and greater diversity than aged donors.

A sample-barcoded 5' primer and a J-beta primer mix were used in a second PCR of roughly 7 to 11 cycles. TCRdb used MiXCR to reprocess the 5' RACE reads, holding one entry per CDR3 protein. The sample records over 1,500,000 distinct CDR3 sequences, about 50% being singletons. The table lists this clonotype with a count of one. Its cognate antigen is unknown. A read error may produce the germline difference seen at one junction end. The CDR3 totals 15 residues. Looked up from germline, CDR1 is SQVTM and CDR2 is ANQGSEA. The rearrangement joins TRBV29-1 to TRBJ2-1, with D possibly being TRBD1 (6 bases). The receptor's source is a middle-aged woman in good health. Sequencing was done on a sample of blood. CDR3 protein: CSVELDRSFVNAQFF. The CDR3 region has the DNA TGCAGCGTTGAGTTAGACAGGTCTTTTGTCAATGCGCAGTTCTTC.